The clone carrying this T cell receptor (beta chain) came up many times. With iRepertoire HTBI primers and Arm-PCR of CDR3 regions, TCR beta libraries were built. Using its own MiXCR run on the multiplex PCR reads, TCRdb lists one record per CDR3 protein. The repertoire consists of about 430,000 distinct CDR3 sequences, with approximately 16% occurring once and the leading ten covering over 7%. This record belongs to a study of regulatory T cells in long-lasting Graves disease. Time point defined: newly diagnosed GD, antithyroid drugs for less than 3 months. The TCR library was made from RNA extracted from PBMCs. Per the germline V gene, CDR1 is MNHNS and CDR2 is SASEGT. V was clipped by 4 bases and J by 0 bases, with 15 bases between them. The CDR3 totals 16 residues. The same sample was also used in a study of T cells in Graves' hyperthyroidism and ophthalmopathy.

This sequence joins TRBV6-1 and TRBJ1-1, with D possibly being TRBD1 (6 bases). The clonotype comes from a middle-aged woman with Graves disease. Specimen: peripheral blood mononuclear cells (PBMCs), collected at new diagnosis, from a patient treated with antithyroid drugs. CDR3 residues: CASSAEPGGLNTEAFF. In DNA form, the CDR3 reads TGTGCCAGCAGTGCAGAGCCGGGGGGGCTGAACACTGAAGCTTTCTTT.